Given below is one T cell receptor beta chain in context. The target antigen is unknown. Germline V gene lookup returns CDR1 SNHLY and CDR2 FYNNEI. The germline V and J ends were trimmed by 3 bases and 0 bases, with 17 bases remaining between them. The CDR3 has 18 residues. Sequenced by immunoSEQ multiplex PCR; TCRdb stores in-frame clones only, minus some. This table has some 140,000 clones, 80% to 90% appearing once. The data are from a study of cytomegalovirus exposure and HLA in healthy donors. Study in general: The use of the same platform for the 100 to 150 validation repertoires and the 550 to 850 first-cohort repertoires was reported by a later analysis.

Points from the study as a whole: There were about 160 TCR beta chains listed as cytomegalovirus-associated. Many donors shared some public TCRs, even though most TCR sequences were rare.

This TCR was recovered from a woman younger than 45 in good health and CMV-seropositive. Sequenced: PBMCs. The rearrangement links TRBV2 to TRBJ2-2, with D possibly being TRBD2 (5 bases). Here the CDR3 DNA reads TGTGCCAGCAGTGAGTGGACTGTTCATGGTGCGAACACCGGGGAGCTGTTTTTT. Translation gives CASSEWTVHGANTGELFF.